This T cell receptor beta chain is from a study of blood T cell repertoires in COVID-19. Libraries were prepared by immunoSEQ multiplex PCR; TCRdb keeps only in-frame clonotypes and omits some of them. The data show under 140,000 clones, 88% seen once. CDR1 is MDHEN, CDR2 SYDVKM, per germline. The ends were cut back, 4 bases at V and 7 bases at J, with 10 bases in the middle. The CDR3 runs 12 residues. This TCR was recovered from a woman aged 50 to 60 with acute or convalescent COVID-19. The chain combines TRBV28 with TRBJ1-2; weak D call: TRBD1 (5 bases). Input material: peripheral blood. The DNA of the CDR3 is TGTGCCAGCAGTTCCTCGGGGGTTGGCTACACCTTC. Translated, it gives CASSSSGVGYTF.